Shown below are 10 T cell receptor beta chains from a single sample sequenced in a study of cytomegalovirus exposure and HLA in healthy donors. The table came from immunoSEQ multiplex PCR; TCRdb's copy has only in-frame clones and leaves some out. The sample lists 95,000 to 150,000 clones; approximately 91% were seen once. Sequencing was performed on PBMCs. The receptors derive from a young woman in good health and CMV-seronegative.

CDR3: CASSGDRVNYGYTF. Written as DNA, the CDR3 is TGTGCCAGCAGCGGGGACAGGGTAAACTATGGCTACACCTTC. The chain has TRBV2 and TRBJ1-2; 9 bases fit TRBD1. Germline values: CDR1 SNHLY, CDR2 FYNNEI. J was trimmed by 2 bases and V by 6 bases; bases with no gene match: 4. The CDR3 covers 14 residues.

The chain employs TRBV5-4 and TRBJ2-2; TRBD1 aligns across 9 bases. Germline V CDR1 and CDR2: SGHNT, YYREEE (reference sequence). This CDR3 has 15 amino acids. With 6 bases clipped from V and 5 bases from J, the junction kept 8 bases outside the gene matches. CDR3 nucleotide sequence: TGTGCCAGCAACTTACAGGGGGCCAGAACCGGGGAGCTGTTTTTT. Translating gives CASNLQGARTGELFF.

The CDR3 DNA is TGTGCCAGCAGCTCGCGGGCCTACAATGAGCAGTTCTTC. This translates into CASSSRAYNEQFF. V and J are TRBV9 and TRBJ2-1; D might be TRBD2 (5 bases). CDR1 is SGDLS and CDR2 is YYNGEE in the germline V gene. The CDR3 contains 13 residues. Between the trimmed V and J ends, which lost 4 bases and 2 bases, there was a span of 7 bases.

The rearrangement uses TRBV10-3 and TRBJ2-2; D is perhaps TRBD1 (6 bases). V shed 11 bases and J shed 4 bases, with 14 bases lying between them. The CDR3 is 13 amino acids. Per germline, CDR1 ENHRY and CDR2 SYGVKD. The CDR3: CAVAGATTGELFF. CDR3 sequence (DNA): TGTGCCGTCGCAGGGGCGACCACCGGGGAGCTGTTTTTT.

The gene calls are TRBV6-1 and TRBJ1-1, with D possibly being TRBD1 (6 bases). Trimming stripped 8 bases from V and 0 bases from J, with 16 bases between. The CDR3 extends over 15 amino acids. Germline V lookup: CDR1 MNHNS, CDR2 SASEGT. CDR3 residues: CASSGGRAMNTEAFF. The CDR3 nucleotides read TGTGCCAGCTCGGGGGGCAGGGCGATGAACACTGAAGCTTTCTTT.

The V gene is TRBV19, the J gene TRBJ2-2; D is ambiguous. With 3 bases removed from V and 5 bases from J, the gap between germline ends came to 4 bases. The germline gives CDR1 LNHDA, CDR2 SQIVND (reference sequence). This CDR3 is built from 12 residues. The CDR3 here is CASSILTGELFF. The CDR3 region has the DNA TGTGCCAGTAGTATTCTTACCGGGGAGCTGTTTTTT.

This clone has only a few counts. V is TRBV18 and J is TRBJ2-4; D unresolved. Germline values: CDR1 KGHSH, CDR2 LQKENI. The V gene lost 3 bases and the J gene lost 0 bases, with 6 bases spanning the gap. This CDR3 is built from 14 residues. This chain's CDR3 is CASSPEIAKNIQYF. The DNA of the CDR3 is TGTGCCAGCTCACCGGAGATAGCCAAAAACATTCAGTACTTC.

This chain links TRBV6-1 with TRBJ1-5; D may be TRBD1 (6 bases). The CDR3 totals 17 residues. Germline CDR1 and CDR2: MNHNS and SASEGT. The V and J ends lost 4 bases and 4 bases respectively, with 20 bases between them. For the CDR3, the DNA is TGTGCCAGCAGTGTTAGTCCAGGGGCGGTGAGAAATCAGCCCCAGCATTTT. Protein: CASSVSPGAVRNQPQHF.

This clone was seen only once. The chain links TRBV7-2 to TRBJ2-7; 8 bases are a match to TRBD2. J was trimmed by 0 bases and V by 1 base; bases with no gene match: 14. CDR1 is SGHTA, CDR2 FQGNSA, per germline. There are 19 residues in the CDR3. The CDR3 spells CASSLGFSTSSGHSYEQYF. The CDR3 nucleotides are TGTGCCAGCAGCTTAGGGTTTTCGACGTCTAGCGGGCACTCCTACGAGCAGTACTTC.

The chain combines TRBV10-3 with TRBJ1-1, with TRBD1 matching 8 bases. The V gene's germline CDR1 is ENHRY and CDR2 SYGVKD. The trim removed 7 bases at V and 0 bases at J, leaving 1 base unmatched. This CDR3 has 13 residues. CDR3 sequence: CAIKGQVNTEAFF. The CDR3 region has the DNA TGTGCCATCAAGGGACAGGTGAACACTGAAGCTTTCTTT.